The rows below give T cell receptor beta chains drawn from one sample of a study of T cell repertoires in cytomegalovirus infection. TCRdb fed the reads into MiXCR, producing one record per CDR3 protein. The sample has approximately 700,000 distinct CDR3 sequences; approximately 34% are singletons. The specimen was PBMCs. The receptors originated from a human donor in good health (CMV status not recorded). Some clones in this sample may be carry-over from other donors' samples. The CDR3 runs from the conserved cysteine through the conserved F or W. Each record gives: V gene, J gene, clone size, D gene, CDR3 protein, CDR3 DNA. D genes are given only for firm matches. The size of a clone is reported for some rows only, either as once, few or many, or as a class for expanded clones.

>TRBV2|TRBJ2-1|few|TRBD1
CARNYRGRDEQFF
TGTGCCAGAAACTACAGGGGGCGCGATGAGCAGTTCTTC
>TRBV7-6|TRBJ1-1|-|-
CASSLVFRTGNTEAFF
TGTGCCAGCAGCTTAGTGTTTAGGACGGGGAACACTGAAGCTTTCTTT
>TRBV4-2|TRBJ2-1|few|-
CASSPQGGEQFF
TGTGCCAGCAGTCCGCAGGGCGGCGAGCAGTTCTTC
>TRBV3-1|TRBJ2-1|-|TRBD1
CASSQDRGGAYNEQFF
TGTGCCAGCAGCCAAGATAGAGGGGGCGCCTACAATGAGCAGTTCTTC
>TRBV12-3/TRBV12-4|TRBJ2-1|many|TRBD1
CATYTRQGKRNEQFF
TGTGCCACCTATACCCGACAGGGGAAGAGGAATGAGCAGTTCTTC
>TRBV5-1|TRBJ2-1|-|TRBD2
CASSHGLGSYNEQFF
TGCGCCAGCAGCCACGGACTAGGCTCCTACAATGAGCAGTTCTTC
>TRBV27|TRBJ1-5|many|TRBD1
CASRAGGMGNQPQHF
TGTGCCAGCAGGGCAGGGGGTATGGGCAATCAGCCCCAGCATTTT
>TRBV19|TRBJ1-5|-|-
CASSMGVLQPQHF
TGTGCCAGTAGTATGGGGGTCCTTCAGCCCCAGCATTTT
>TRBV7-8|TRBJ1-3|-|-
CASSLGVRDWDTIYF
TGTGCCAGCAGCTTAGGAGTCAGGGACTGGGACACCATATATTTT
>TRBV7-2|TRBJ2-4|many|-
CASSLSKGMKNIQYF
TGTGCCAGCAGCTTATCGAAGGGGATGAAAAACATTCAGTACTTC
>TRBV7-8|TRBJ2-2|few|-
CASSLRRDWTGELFF
TGTGCCAGCAGCTTAAGGAGGGATTGGACCGGGGAGCTGTTTTTT
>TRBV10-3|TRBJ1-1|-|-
CAISESQLEAFF
TGTGCCATCAGTGAAAGCCAGCTAGAAGCTTTCTTT
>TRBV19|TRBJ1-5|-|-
CASNKYSNQPQHF
TGTGCCAGTAATAAATATAGCAATCAGCCCCAGCATTTT
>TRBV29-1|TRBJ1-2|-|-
CSVDREWTEQTNYGYTF
TGCAGCGTTGACCGTGAATGGACAGAACAAACCAACTATGGCTACACCTTC
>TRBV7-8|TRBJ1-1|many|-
CASSLAGGATEAFF
TGTGCCAGCAGCTTAGCAGGAGGAGCCACTGAAGCTTTCTTT
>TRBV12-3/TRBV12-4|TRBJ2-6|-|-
CASSFSWSGANVLTF
TGTGCCAGCAGTTTCTCGTGGTCTGGGGCCAACGTCCTGACTTTC
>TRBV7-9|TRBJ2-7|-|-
CASSSPVGYEQYF
TGTGCCAGCAGCTCCCCCGTGGGGTACGAGCAGTACTTC
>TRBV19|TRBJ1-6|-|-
CATMDLNLGASPLHF
TGTGCCACCATGGACCTGAACCTGGGCGCTTCACCCCTCCACTTT
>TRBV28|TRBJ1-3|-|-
CASSFNSGNTIYF
TGTGCCAGCAGTTTCAACTCTGGAAACACCATATATTTT
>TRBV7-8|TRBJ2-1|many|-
CASSLSVGAGNEQFF
TGTGCCAGCAGCTTATCGGTGGGAGCAGGCAATGAGCAGTTCTTC
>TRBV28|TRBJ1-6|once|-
CASSLVIVSHYSPLHF
TGTGCCAGCAGTTTAGTAATCGTATCCCATTATTCACCCCTCCACTTT
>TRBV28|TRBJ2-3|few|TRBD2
CASSRRGGRSKDTQYF
TGTGCCAGCAGCCGGCGCGGCGGGAGGAGTAAAGATACGCAGTATTTT
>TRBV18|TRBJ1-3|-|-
CASSPMQGLAGNTIYF
TGTGCCAGCTCACCAATGCAGGGTCTCGCTGGAAACACCATATATTTT
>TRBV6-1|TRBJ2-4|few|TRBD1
CASSLDRGSKNIQYF
TGTGCCAGCAGCCTGGACAGGGGGTCCAAAAACATTCAGTACTTC
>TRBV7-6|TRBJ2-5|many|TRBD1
CASSLVTGGPETQYF
TGTGCCAGCAGCTTAGTTACAGGGGGCCCAGAGACCCAGTACTTC
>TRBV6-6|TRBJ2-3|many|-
CASSYSDKDTDTQYF
TGTGCCAGCAGTTACTCGGATAAAGACACAGATACGCAGTATTTT
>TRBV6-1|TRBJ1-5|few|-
CASLARTSGQSNQPQHF
TGTGCCAGCCTGGCCCGAACTTCCGGACAGAGCAATCAGCCCCAGCATTTT
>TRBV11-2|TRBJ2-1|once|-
CASSLDSRGNNEQFF
TGTGCCAGCAGCTTAGACTCGCGAGGGAACAATGAGCAGTTCTTC
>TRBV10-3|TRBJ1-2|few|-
CAISESGSAAYGYTF
TGTGCCATCAGTGAGTCGGGTTCGGCAGCCTATGGCTACACCTTC
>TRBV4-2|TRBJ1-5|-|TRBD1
CASSQDRQGTQPQHF
TGTGCCAGCAGCCAAGATCGACAGGGGACTCAGCCCCAGCATTTT
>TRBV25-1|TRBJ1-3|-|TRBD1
CASTGQGASFSGNTIYF
TGTGCCAGCACGGGACAGGGGGCCTCTTTTTCTGGAAACACCATATATTTT
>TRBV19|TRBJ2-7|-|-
CASATVPTYEQYF
TGTGCCAGTGCTACGGTTCCTACCTACGAGCAGTACTTC
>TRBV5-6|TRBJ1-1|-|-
CASSRTDEAFF
TGTGCCAGCAGCAGGACAGATGAAGCTTTCTTT
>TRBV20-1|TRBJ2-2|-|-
CSARVTGELFF
TGCAGTGCTAGAGTGACCGGGGAGCTGTTTTTT
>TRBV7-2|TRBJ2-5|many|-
CASSTQGWETQYF
TGTGCCAGCAGCACCCAGGGTTGGGAGACCCAGTACTTC
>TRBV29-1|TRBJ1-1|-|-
CSVDIQGDTEAFF
TGCAGCGTCGACATACAAGGGGACACTGAAGCTTTCTTT
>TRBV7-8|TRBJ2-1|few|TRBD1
CASSLGQGGRNEQFF
TGTGCCAGCAGCTTAGGACAGGGTGGTCGCAATGAGCAGTTCTTC
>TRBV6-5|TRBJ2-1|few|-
CATQMRGGARQFF
TGTGCCACCCAGATGCGAGGGGGAGCGAGGCAGTTCTTC
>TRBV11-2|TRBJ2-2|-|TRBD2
CASSLLPGLAVNTGELFF
TGTGCCAGCAGCCTACTACCGGGACTAGCGGTGAACACCGGGGAGCTGTTTTTT
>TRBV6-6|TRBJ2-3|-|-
CASSYSISTDTQYF
TGTGCCAGCAGTTACTCGATTAGCACAGATACGCAGTATTTT
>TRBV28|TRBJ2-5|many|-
CASSSVGGQETQYF
TGTGCCAGCAGTTCGGTAGGGGGCCAAGAGACCCAGTACTTC
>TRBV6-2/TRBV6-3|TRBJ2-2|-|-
CASSSNRNTGELFF
TGTGCCAGCAGTTCGAACAGGAACACCGGGGAGCTGTTTTTT
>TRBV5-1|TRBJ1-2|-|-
CASSLEAGDNGYTF
TGCGCCAGCAGCTTGGAGGCAGGGGACAATGGCTACACCTTC
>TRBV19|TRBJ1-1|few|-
CASGRSMNTEAFF
TGTGCCAGTGGGAGGTCCATGAACACTGAAGCTTTCTTT
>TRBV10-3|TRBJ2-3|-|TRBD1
CAITNGQGASRDTQYF
TGTGCCATCACTAATGGTCAGGGGGCCTCCAGAGATACGCAGTATTTT
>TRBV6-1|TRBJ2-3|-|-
CASSDQGYTDTQYF
TGTGCCAGCAGTGACCAGGGCTACACAGATACGCAGTATTTT
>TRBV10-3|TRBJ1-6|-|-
CAISEGARYNSPLHF
TGTGCCATCAGTGAGGGGGCGCGGTATAATTCACCCCTCCACTTT
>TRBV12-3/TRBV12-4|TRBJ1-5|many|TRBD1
CASSYRSTGDQPQHF
TGTGCCAGCAGTTACCGATCAACAGGGGACCAGCCCCAGCATTTT
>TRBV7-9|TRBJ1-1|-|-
CASSPPVSGESIEAFF
TGTGCCAGCAGCCCCCCCGTCTCAGGGGAGAGTATCGAAGCTTTCTTT
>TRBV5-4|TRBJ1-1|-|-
CASSRYGGDTEAFF
TGTGCCAGCAGCCGTTATGGCGGGGACACTGAAGCTTTCTTT